This T cell receptor (beta chain) was retrieved from a study of graft-versus-host responses after intestinal transplantation. The wider study: Following induction with anti-thymocyte globulin, all recipients were given tacrolimus and steroids for two to three years.

The assay was immunoSEQ multiplex PCR, and TCRdb's table has in-frame clones only and misses some. The sample records around 78,000 clones, about nine tenths being singletons. Study-wide results and limits: Early post-transplant falls in HvG clones accompanied the peak levels of circulating GvH clones.

As regards this clone: Its antigen is not known.

The CDR3 contains 13 residues. Trimming pared 7 bases from V and 4 bases from J, leaving 13 bases between. The V gene's germline CDR1 is MNHNS and CDR2 SASEGT. Source: unstimulated CD8+ T cells sorted from spleen or lymph node cells, taken before transplant. The receptor comes from a human donor who was the organ donor for an intestinal transplant. This chain uses TRBV6-1 with TRBJ1-1; a weak D match, TRBD1 (5 bases). The CDR3 loop is CASTIPGGTEAFF. CDR3 DNA: TGTGCCAGCACTATCCCCGGGGGCACTGAAGCTTTCTTT.